This record covers a single T cell receptor beta chain. Antigen unknown. Germline CDR1 reads SGHDT; CDR2 reads YYEEEE. This CDR3 comprises 16 residues. Trimming took off 2 bases at V and 2 bases at J, with 15 bases between the two ends. This sample was included in a study of cytotoxic CD8 clonotypes in ibrutinib-treated CLL. Clones were sequenced by immunoSEQ multiplex PCR, and TCRdb holds only the in-frame ones, with some missing. The table shows about 60,000 clones, with approximately 52% occurring only once. Study observations and caveats: Circulating CD8+ T-cell counts were tracked by baseline clonality, which exceeded that of age-matched healthy donors.

Sequenced here: PBMCs, sampled after 24 months of ibrutinib treatment. The J gene is TRBJ2-3, the V gene TRBV5-6; D is perhaps TRBD2 (6 bases). The source of this sequence is a human donor with chronic lymphocytic leukemia. CDR3 region: CASSLVASGVTDTQYF. The CDR3 DNA sequence: TGTGCCAGCAGCTTAGTGGCGTCGGGAGTCACAGATACGCAGTATTTT. Supplemented by reference TRBV5-6 and TRBJ2-3, the full variable domain reads DAGVTQSPTHLIKTRGQQVTLRCSPKSGHDTVSWYQQALGQGPQFIFQYYEEEERQRGNFPDRFSGHQFPNYSSELNVNALLLGDSALYLCASSLVASGVTDTQYFGPGTRLTVL.